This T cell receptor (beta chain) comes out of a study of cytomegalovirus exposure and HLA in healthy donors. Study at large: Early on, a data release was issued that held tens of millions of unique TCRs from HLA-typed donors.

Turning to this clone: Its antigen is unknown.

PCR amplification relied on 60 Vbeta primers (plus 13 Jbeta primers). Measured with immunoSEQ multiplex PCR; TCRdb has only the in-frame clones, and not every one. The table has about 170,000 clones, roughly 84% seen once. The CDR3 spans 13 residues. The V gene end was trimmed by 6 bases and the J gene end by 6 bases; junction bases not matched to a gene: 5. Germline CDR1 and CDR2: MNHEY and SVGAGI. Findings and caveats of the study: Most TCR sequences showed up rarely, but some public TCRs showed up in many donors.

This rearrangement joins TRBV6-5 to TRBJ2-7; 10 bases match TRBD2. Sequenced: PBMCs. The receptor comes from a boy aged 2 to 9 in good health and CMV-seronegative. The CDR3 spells CASSRTSGSEQYF. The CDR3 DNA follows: TGTGCCAGCAGCCGGACTAGCGGCTCCGAGCAGTACTTC.